This T cell receptor (beta chain) was sequenced in a study of control samples from healthy donors and cancer patients. Using immunoSEQ multiplex PCR, the repertoire was profiled, and TCRdb retains in-frame clones only, with some absent. The repertoire holds over 70,000 clones, with roughly nine tenths as singletons. The length of the CDR3 is 17 residues. Germline V CDR1 and CDR2: LGHNA, YSLEER. Trimming pared 0 bases from V and 2 bases from J, leaving 13 bases between. This rearrangement joins TRBV4-3 to TRBJ2-2, with unresolved D. The sequencing input was PBMCs. The clonotype originates from a woman in her fifties or sixties with colorectal cancer. The CDR3 region has the DNA TGCGCCAGCAGCCAAGATTTTGGACGGGCCAACACCGGGGAGCTGTTTTTT. This gives the protein CASSQDFGRANTGELFF.